This T cell receptor (beta chain) is drawn from a study of shared clonotypes between healthy human individuals. General observations from the study: Limitation of the genetic and exposure-history diversity represented came from the few donors.

Note on this clone: The target antigen is unknown.

This table comes from immunoSEQ multiplex PCR, and its TCRdb copy is limited to in-frame clones, with some not included. The repertoire holds some 2.1 million clones, with 90% to 95% as singletons. V was trimmed by 5 bases and J by 4 bases, leaving 18 bases between them. Germline values: CDR1 SGHRS, CDR2 YFSETQ. The CDR3 covers 15 residues. This rearrangement joins TRBV5-1 to TRBJ2-5; D perhaps matches TRBD2 (5 bases). The receptor was isolated from a young man in good health. Material: naive CD4+ T cells sorted from blood. Noted subset: CD45RA+ positively selected. CDR3 residues: CASRTSQEVLETQYF. The CDR3 region has the DNA TGCGCCAGCAGGACCTCCCAGGAGGTTTTAGAGACCCAGTACTTC.